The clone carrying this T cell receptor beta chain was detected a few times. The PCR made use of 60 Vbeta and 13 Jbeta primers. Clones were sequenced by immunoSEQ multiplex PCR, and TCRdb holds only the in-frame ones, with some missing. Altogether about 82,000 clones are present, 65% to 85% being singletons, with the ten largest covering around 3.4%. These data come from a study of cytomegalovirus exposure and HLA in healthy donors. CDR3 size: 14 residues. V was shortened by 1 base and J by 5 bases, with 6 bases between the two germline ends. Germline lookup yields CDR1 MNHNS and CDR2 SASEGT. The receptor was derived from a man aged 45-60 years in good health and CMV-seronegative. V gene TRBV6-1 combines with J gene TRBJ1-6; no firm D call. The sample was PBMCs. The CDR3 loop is CASSEGGNNSPLHF. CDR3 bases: TGTGCCAGCAGTGAAGGAGGGAATAATTCACCCCTCCACTTT.